The table lists the clone carrying this T cell receptor beta chain with a few counts. The sample is drawn from a study of CD8+ T cells in alopecia areata. RNA extraction and reverse transcription yielded cDNA as sequencing template. Repertoires were generated with immunoSEQ multiplex PCR, while TCRdb's copy carries only in-frame clones and drops some. The sample lists some 180,000 clones; approximately 62% were seen once. Germline lookup yields CDR1 ENHRY and CDR2 SYGVKD. V shed 6 bases and J shed 2 bases, with 14 bases lying between them. The CDR3 runs to 14 residues. Sampling of alopecia areata patients yielded lesional scalp punch biopsies as well as peripheral blood.

Sample: CD4+ T cells sorted from blood, taken at week 0. The receptor was derived from a human donor with alopecia areata. The V and J genes are TRBV10-3 and TRBJ2-7; D is perhaps TRBD1 or TRBD2 (5 bases each). CDR3 sequence (DNA): TGTGCCATCAGCGACGGGACGGAGGCCTACGAGCAGTACTTC. It codes for CAISDGTEAYEQYF.